This note documents a single TCR beta chain sequence. This clonotype is medium-sized (0.01 to 0.1%) in its sample. The antigen it recognizes is unknown. The sample holds no much larger clone one base away, and base qualities are not on file. Inclusive of the bounding cysteine and phenylalanine, the CDR3 is 15 residues long. The retained sequence is limited to the CDR3, 45 bases, with the frame set at the first base. Relative to germline, V is missing 4 bases and J is missing 5 bases, with 10 bases of the junction outside any gene match. The germline V gene (reference sequence) supplies CDR1 PRHDT and CDR2 FYEKMQ. This record belongs to a study of naive and memory T cell subsets (dated by TCRdb to the late 2010s). Context from the whole study: In the figure summarizing the skin biopsy and whole blood samples, 10 or so blood donors, 7 tuberculin skin test biopsies and 3 saline control biopsies were reported. PCR2 was typically run as a SYBR Green qPCR and stopped at a set threshold, although low-input samples could use end-point PCR of around 6 cycles instead.

Library construction relied on 5' RACE. For the blood and skin samples, TCR RNA was reverse transcribed with SuperScript IV using primers for the alpha and beta constant regions. Four rounds of PCR, run with the SP2 primer together with nested alpha and beta constant region primers, were used to amplify the ligated cDNA. T4 RNA ligase 1 was used to ligate an oligonucleotide containing the Illumina SP2 primer and a UMI to the 3' end of the cDNA. The 12-nucleotide UMI consisted of two random hexamers with an eight-base spacer between the hexamers to prevent hairpin formation. TCR alpha and beta chain libraries were processed separately from the second PCR onward, with dual indexing for multiplexing. After pooling, the indexed libraries were analyzed by capillary electrophoresis and sequenced on either an Illumina MiSeq or NextSeq. PhiX DNA at about 4.5-8% was added to the libraries to raise base diversity and improve cluster recognition. The authors processed their data as follows. UMIs were extracted from read 2 by Demultiplexor and combined with the TCR sequence from read 1, and reads were split according to sample indices. Decombinator identified V and J genes and V-J junctions and gave each TCR a five-part identifier that included V and J deletions. UMIs were used by Collapsinator to correct sequencing errors and PCR amplification heterogeneity, so that a UMI-based abundance was obtained for each TCR. CDR3Translator turned identifiers into nucleotide sequence, translated the nucleotide sequence into amino acids, and pulled out CDR3 regions based on terminal motifs. Error-corrected alpha and beta TCR counts from blood and skin were compared after normalization to input RNA amount. In-frame beta chains were kept once TCRdb had trimmed the public reads at Q25 with fastp and called clones with MiXCR. Rows with one shared CDR3 protein collapse into an entry with the most common genes and DNA. The V and J calls and clone size are TCRdb's, not the authors'. Across this sample there are about 20,000 distinct CDR3 sequences, with 4% to 4.5% seen only once. Roughly 8% of the sample is held by the ten biggest clonotypes.

For whole blood analysis, 2.5 ml of peripheral blood was collected from healthy adult volunteers into Tempus tubes, and RNA was extracted following the manufacturer's instructions. The study described a robust, sensitive protocol for amplifying, sequencing and analyzing TCRs, using 3' ligation of a UMI-containing oligonucleotide to TCR cDNA. Total RNA, without cell sorting, was DNase treated with RQ1 DNase before reverse transcription, targeting roughly 1 to 1,100 ng input. Libraries were prepared from skin biopsies and whole blood to test how robust the pipeline was in samples where T cells are a minority population. On the study overall, not on this receptor specifically: The RNA-based method was acknowledged to be potentially sensitive to changes in TCR transcripts with T cell activation and differentiation.

The V and J genes are TRBV13 and TRBJ2-5; the central 7 bases match TRBD1. This clonotype originated in a male donor in good health. The CDR3 in this case is CASSYRQGRGETQYF. The nucleotide sequence is TGTGCCAGCAGCTACCGACAGGGCCGAGGGGAGACCCAGTACTTC.